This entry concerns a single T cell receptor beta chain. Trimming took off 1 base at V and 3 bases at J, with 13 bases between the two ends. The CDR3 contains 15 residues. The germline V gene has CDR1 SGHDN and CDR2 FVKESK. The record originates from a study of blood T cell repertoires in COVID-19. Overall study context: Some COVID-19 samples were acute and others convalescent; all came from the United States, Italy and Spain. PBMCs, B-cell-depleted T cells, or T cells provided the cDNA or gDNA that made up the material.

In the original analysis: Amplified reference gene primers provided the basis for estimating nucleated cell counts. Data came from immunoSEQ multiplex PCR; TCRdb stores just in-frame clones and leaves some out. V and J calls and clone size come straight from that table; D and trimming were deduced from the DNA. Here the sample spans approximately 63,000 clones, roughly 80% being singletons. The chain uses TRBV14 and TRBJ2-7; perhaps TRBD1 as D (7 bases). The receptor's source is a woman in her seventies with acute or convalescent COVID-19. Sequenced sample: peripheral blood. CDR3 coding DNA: TGTGCCAGCAGCCAAGTGGGGGGACAGAGCTACGAGCAGTACTTC. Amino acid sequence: CASSQVGGQSYEQYF.